Below, one T cell receptor beta chain is given with its context. The data were taken from a study of blood T cell repertoires in COVID-19. The wider study: Sample material is recorded as cDNA or gDNA derived from T cells, B-cell-depleted T cells, or PBMCs.

In germline, CDR1 is MDHEN, CDR2 SYDVKM. The CDR3 has 18 residues. With 4 bases clipped from V and 0 bases from J, the junction kept 14 bases outside the gene matches. Generated by immunoSEQ multiplex PCR, the TCRdb table keeps only in-frame clones and is missing some. The profile covers 250,000 to 350,000 clones, with approximately 89% appearing a single time and 5.5% to 8% taken by the ten largest. The TCR originated in a woman aged 25 to 45 who had recovered from COVID-19. The chain has TRBV28 and TRBJ1-1; 7 bases match TRBD1. Sequenced: peripheral blood. DNA for the CDR3: TGTGCCAGCAGTTCAATGGGACAGACGATTAGCGTGAACACTGAAGCTTTCTTT. It codes for CASSSMGQTISVNTEAFF.